A selection of T cell receptor beta chains follows, all from one sample in a study of blood T cell repertoires in COVID-19. Sequencing used immunoSEQ multiplex PCR; TCRdb keeps in-frame clones, though not all of them. The sample lists just under 350,000 clones; about 90% were seen once. Specimen: peripheral blood. These receptors all stem from a woman between 18 and 30 years old who had recovered from COVID-19. Each CDR3 is given with its conserved first and last residue. The D gene is left open where the match is weak. Some rows have no size entry. The others give once, few or many, or a class for an expanded clone.

J,size,D,V,length,DNA,CDR3
TRBJ1-1,-,-,TRBV5-1,14,TGCGCCAGCAGTTTACAGGGAAGGAACACTGAAGCTTTCTTT,CASSLQGRNTEAFF
TRBJ2-1,-,-,TRBV4-3,13,TGCGCCAGCAGCCACGACCTAGGGGATGAGCAGTTCTTC,CASSHDLGDEQFF
TRBJ1-2,-,-,TRBV7-9,15,TGTGCCAGCAGCTTAGGCCCCGGGGGACTCTATGGCTACACCTTC,CASSLGPGGLYGYTF
TRBJ1-1,-,TRBD1,TRBV5-8,14,TGTGCCAGCAGCCGACAGGGGGCGAACACTGAAGCTTTCTTT,CASSRQGANTEAFF
TRBJ2-3,-,-,TRBV9,15,TGTGCCAGCAGCCCCCGGGTGGGGGGACCAGATACGCAGTATTTT,CASSPRVGGPDTQYF
TRBJ2-1,-,TRBD2,TRBV7-2,17,TGTGCCAGCAGCTTTCTCGTATGGACGGGAGGGCTTAGTGAGCAGTTCTTC,CASSFLVWTGGLSEQFF
TRBJ2-1,once,-,TRBV19,14,TGTGCCAGCGCAGCGAGCGGATCAAACAATGAGCAGTTCTTC,CASAASGSNNEQFF
TRBJ2-2,-,TRBD2,TRBV2,16,TGTGCCAGCAGCCTACTAGCGGGAGTCGCCGGCGGGGAGCTGTTTTTT,CASSLLAGVAGGELFF
TRBJ1-2,once,-,TRBV25-1,12,TGTGCCAGCAGAGGGGGTAACTATGGCTACACCTTC,CASRGGNYGYTF
TRBJ2-1,-,TRBD2,TRBV6-2/TRBV6-3,19,TGTGCCAGCAGTTACCGTAATCCTTCTAGGGCTAGCGGGAGGAATGAGCAGTTCTTC,CASSYRNPSRASGRNEQFF
TRBJ2-2,-,TRBD2,TRBV6-1,17,TGTGCCAGCAGTGAAGTGCTAGCGGGAGGATATACCGGGGAGCTGTTTTTT,CASSEVLAGGYTGELFF
TRBJ2-2,few,TRBD2,TRBV10-3,15,TGTGCCATCATGCCGGGACTAGCGGGAGCCGGGGAGCTGTTTTTT,CAIMPGLAGAGELFF
TRBJ1-1,-,-,TRBV29-1,15,TGCAGCGTTGACGGGGGGAACGGGATGAACACTGAAGCTTTCTTT,CSVDGGNGMNTEAFF
TRBJ2-2,-,TRBD2,TRBV6-2/TRBV6-3,18,TGTGCCAGCAGTTACCCACTAGCGGGAGCTATAGACACCGGGGAGCTGTTTTTT,CASSYPLAGAIDTGELFF
TRBJ1-2,-,-,TRBV7-9,14,TGTGCCAGCAGCTTTGAGGAGCGGCTCGATGGCTACACCTTC,CASSFEERLDGYTF
TRBJ2-2,-,-,TRBV30,14,TGTGCCTGGAGGGGGACTACAGGGACCGGGGAGCTGTTTTTT,CAWRGTTGTGELFF
TRBJ1-2,once,-,TRBV2,14,TGTGCCAGCAGCGTACAGCCGACAGACGGTGGCTACACCTTC,CASSVQPTDGGYTF
TRBJ1-5,-,-,TRBV9,15,TGTGCCAGCAGCGTAGGCCCGGGTCTGGATCAGCCCCAGCATTTT,CASSVGPGLDQPQHF
TRBJ2-1,-,-,TRBV4-3,16,TGCGCCAGCAGCCAAGGTTACGGGGGCTCCTACAATGAGCAGTTCTTC,CASSQGYGGSYNEQFF
TRBJ2-6,-,-,TRBV7-2,16,TGTGCCAGCAGCTTAATTCGGGTCTCTGGGGCCAACGTCCTGACTTTC,CASSLIRVSGANVLTF
TRBJ2-1,-,TRBD1,TRBV6-2/TRBV6-3,16,TGTGCCAGCAGTTACTTGGGGGACAGGGGGGATGAAGAGCAGTTCTTC,CASSYLGDRGDEEQFF
TRBJ2-1,-,-,TRBV11-2,13,TGTGCCAGCAGCTTTTTCTCGGGGAATGAGCAGTTCTTC,CASSFFSGNEQFF
TRBJ2-3,once,TRBD1,TRBV27,18,TGTGCCAGCAGTACAAACCGGGACAGGTTTCGGAGCACAGATACGCAGTATTTT,CASSTNRDRFRSTDTQYF
TRBJ2-1,once,TRBD2,TRBV19,15,TGTGCCAGTAGTCTTATAGCGGGATCCTACAATGAGCAGTTCTTC,CASSLIAGSYNEQFF
TRBJ2-3,-,-,TRBV7-2,15,TGTGCCAGCAGCCGCGTTGGGGGCCCCACAGATACGCAGTATTTT,CASSRVGGPTDTQYF
TRBJ2-3,-,TRBD2,TRBV5-4,17,TGTGCCAGCAGCCCGGAAGTAGCGGGAGGGCCTTCAGATACGCAGTATTTT,CASSPEVAGGPSDTQYF
TRBJ2-3,-,TRBD2,TRBV30,14,TGTGCCTGGAGTGTGAGCGGGACCACAGATACGCAGTATTTT,CAWSVSGTTDTQYF
TRBJ1-4,-,TRBD1,TRBV6-2/TRBV6-3,16,TGTGCCAGCAGTTACTTTTCGGGACAGGGCCGAATTAGACTGTTTTTT,CASSYFSGQGRIRLFF
TRBJ1-2,-,-,TRBV15,16,TGTGCCACCAGCAGAGATTGGAGGCCCGGTAACTATGGCTACACCTTC,CATSRDWRPGNYGYTF
TRBJ2-5,once,TRBD2,TRBV27,14,TGTGCCAGCAGTTCGGTAGCGGGACCAGAGACCCAGTACTTC,CASSSVAGPETQYF
TRBJ2-1,-,TRBD2,TRBV24-1,16,TGTGCCACCAGTGATTTAGTTAGGGAGGGGTTGGGCGAGCAGTTCTTC,CATSDLVREGLGEQFF
TRBJ1-5,once,-,TRBV12-3/TRBV12-4,13,TGTGCCAGCAGTTTTTCAGGGGATCAGCCCCAGCATTTT,CASSFSGDQPQHF
TRBJ2-4,-,-,TRBV28,14,TGTGCCAGCAGTTTTGGGGGGGCCAAAAACATTCAGTACTTC,CASSFGGAKNIQYF
TRBJ2-1,-,TRBD1,TRBV13,15,TGTGCCAGCAGCCCTCAGGGGGAAGCCTACAATGAGCAGTTCTTC,CASSPQGEAYNEQFF
TRBJ2-1,-,TRBD2,TRBV27,16,TGTGCCAGCAGTCCGCATAGCGGACTTAAGGGAGGGGAGCAGTTCTTC,CASSPHSGLKGGEQFF
TRBJ2-1,-,TRBD2,TRBV30,16,TGTGCCTGGAGTCTCCGGACTAGCGGGAGAATAAATGAGCAGTTCTTC,CAWSLRTSGRINEQFF
TRBJ2-5,-,TRBD2,TRBV5-4,14,TGTGCCAGCAGCCCGGGGACTAGCGAGCCGACCCAGTACTTC,CASSPGTSEPTQYF
TRBJ1-4,-,TRBD1,TRBV19,16,TGTGCCAGTAGACCAACAGGGGGCGCATCTAATGAAAAACTGTTTTTT,CASRPTGGASNEKLFF
TRBJ1-5,-,-,TRBV7-9,17,TGTGCCAGCAGCTTAGCAATCAGGGAGGGCCTCGGGCAGCCCCAGCATTTT,CASSLAIREGLGQPQHF
TRBJ2-3,-,TRBD2,TRBV3-1/TRBV3-2,16,TGTGCCAGCAGCCCTACTAGCGGGAGGGCCGGAGATACGCAGTATTTT,CASSPTSGRAGDTQYF
TRBJ1-1,-,-,TRBV13,16,TGTGCCAGCAGCCCCGCGGGCCCGGGCCTGAACACTGAAGCTTTCTTT,CASSPAGPGLNTEAFF
TRBJ2-5,once,-,TRBV11-3,12,TGTGCCAGCAGCCCCCCTAGAGGGATCCAGTACTTC,CASSPPRGIQYF
TRBJ2-1,-,-,TRBV25-1,14,TGTGCCAGCAGTGAATTCCCCAGAAACAATGAGCAGTTCTTC,CASSEFPRNNEQFF
TRBJ1-6,-,-,TRBV11-2,15,TGTGCCAGCAGTTCCGGGAGCTCCTATAATTCACCCCTCCACTTT,CASSSGSSYNSPLHF
TRBJ1-5,once,TRBD1,TRBV6-2/TRBV6-3,17,TGTGCCAGCAGCCGCGGACAGGGGGCGCAAATCAATCAGCCCCAGCATTTT,CASSRGQGAQINQPQHF
TRBJ2-2,-,TRBD2,TRBV7-2,15,TGTGCCAGCAGCTCCGGACTAGCGAGGCACGGGGAGCTGTTTTTT,CASSSGLARHGELFF
TRBJ1-1,-,-,TRBV9,15,TGTGCCAGCAGCGCTACAGGGATGGGTCACACTGAAGCTTTCTTT,CASSATGMGHTEAFF
TRBJ1-1,-,-,TRBV5-4,16,TGTGCCAGCAGCTTTCGATCCGGGAGATCAAACACTGAAGCTTTCTTT,CASSFRSGRSNTEAFF
TRBJ2-3,-,TRBD2,TRBV5-1,18,TGCGCCAGCAGCCGGAGCCCGACTAGCGGGAGTGGGACAGATACGCAGTATTTT,CASSRSPTSGSGTDTQYF
TRBJ1-5,few,-,TRBV7-8,17,TGTGCCAGCAGCTTAACCTTTCAGGGGTTACGGAATCAGCCCCAGCATTTT,CASSLTFQGLRNQPQHF
TRBJ2-2,-,TRBD1,TRBV19,12,TGTGCCAGTAGTGGTATCCGGACAGGCCGGTTTTTT,CASSGIRTGRFF
TRBJ2-5,-,-,TRBV18,13,TGTGCCAGCTCACCTACGGGAAGAGAGACCCAGTACTTC,CASSPTGRETQYF